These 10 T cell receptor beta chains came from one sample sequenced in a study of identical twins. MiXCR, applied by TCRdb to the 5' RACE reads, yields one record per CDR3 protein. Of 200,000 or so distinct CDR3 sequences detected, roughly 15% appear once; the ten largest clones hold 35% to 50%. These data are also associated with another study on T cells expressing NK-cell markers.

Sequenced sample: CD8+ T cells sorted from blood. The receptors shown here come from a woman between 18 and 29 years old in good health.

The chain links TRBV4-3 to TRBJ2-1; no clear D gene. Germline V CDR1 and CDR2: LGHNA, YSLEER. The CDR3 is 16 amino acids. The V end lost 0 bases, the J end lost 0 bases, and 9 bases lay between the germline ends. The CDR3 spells CASSQDIPSSYNEQFF. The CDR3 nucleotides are TGCGCCAGCAGCCAAGATATTCCGAGCTCCTACAATGAGCAGTTCTTC.

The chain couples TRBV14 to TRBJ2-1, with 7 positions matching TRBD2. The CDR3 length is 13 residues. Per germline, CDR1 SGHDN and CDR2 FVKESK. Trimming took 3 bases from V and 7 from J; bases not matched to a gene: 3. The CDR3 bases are TGTGCCAGCAGCCACTTACTAGCGAATGAGCAGTTCTTC. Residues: CASSHLLANEQFF.

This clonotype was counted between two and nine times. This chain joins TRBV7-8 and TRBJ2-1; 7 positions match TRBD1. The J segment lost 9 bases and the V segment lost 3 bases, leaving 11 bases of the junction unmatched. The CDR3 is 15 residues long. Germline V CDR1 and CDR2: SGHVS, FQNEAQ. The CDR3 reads CASSLGRGHRREQFF. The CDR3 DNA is TGTGCCAGCAGCTTGGGAAGGGGGCATAGGCGTGAGCAGTTCTTC. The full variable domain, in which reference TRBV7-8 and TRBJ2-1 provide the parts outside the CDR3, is GAGVSQSPRYKVAKRGQDVALRCDPISGHVSLFWYQQALGQGPEFLTYFQNEAQLDKSGLPSDRFFAERPEGSVSTLKIQRTQQEDSAVYLCASSLGRGHRREQFFGPGTRLTVL.

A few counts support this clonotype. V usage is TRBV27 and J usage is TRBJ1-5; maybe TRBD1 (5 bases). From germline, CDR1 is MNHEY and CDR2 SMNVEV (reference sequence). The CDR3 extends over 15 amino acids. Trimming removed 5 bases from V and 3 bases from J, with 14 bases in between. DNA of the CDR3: TGTGCCAGCAGTGGGGAGGGGCAGACCAATCAGCCCCAGCATTTT. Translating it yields CASSGEGQTNQPQHF.

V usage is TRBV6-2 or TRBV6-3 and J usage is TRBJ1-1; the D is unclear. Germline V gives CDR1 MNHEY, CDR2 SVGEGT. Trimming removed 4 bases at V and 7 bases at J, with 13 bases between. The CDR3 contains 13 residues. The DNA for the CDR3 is TGTGCCAGCAGTTTCTGGGAGAATAGTGAAGCTTTCTTT. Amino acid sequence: CASSFWENSEAFF.

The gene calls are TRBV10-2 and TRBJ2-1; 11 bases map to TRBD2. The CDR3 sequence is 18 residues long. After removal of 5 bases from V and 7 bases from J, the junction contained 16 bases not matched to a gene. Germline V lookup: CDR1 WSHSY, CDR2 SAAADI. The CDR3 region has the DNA TGCGCCAGCAGTAATAGCGGGAGGGCACAGCGGTGGGTGAATGAGCAGTTCTTC. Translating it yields CASSNSGRAQRWVNEQFF.

The CDR3 reads CASSQEGSGIGGYEQYF. Here the CDR3 DNA reads TGCGCCAGCAGCCAAGAGGGTAGCGGGATAGGGGGCTACGAGCAGTACTTC. This chain uses TRBV4-3 with TRBJ2-7, with 8 nucleotides matching TRBD2. This CDR3 region has 17 residues. With V trimmed by 0 bases and J by 3 bases, 10 bases remained unmatched. Germline V gene data show CDR1 as LGHNA and CDR2 as YSLEER.

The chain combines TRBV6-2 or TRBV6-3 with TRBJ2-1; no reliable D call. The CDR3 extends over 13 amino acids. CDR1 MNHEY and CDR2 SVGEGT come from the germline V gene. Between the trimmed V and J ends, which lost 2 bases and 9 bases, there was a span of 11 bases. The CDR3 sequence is CASSYQRRGEQFF. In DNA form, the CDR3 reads TGTGCCAGCAGTTACCAGCGTCGAGGTGAGCAGTTCTTC.

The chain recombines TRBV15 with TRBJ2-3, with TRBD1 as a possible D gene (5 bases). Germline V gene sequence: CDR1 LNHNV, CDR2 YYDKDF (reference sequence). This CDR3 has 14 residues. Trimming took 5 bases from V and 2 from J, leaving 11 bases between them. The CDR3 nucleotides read TGTGCCACCAGCGGGGCTTTCCACACAGATACGCAGTATTTT. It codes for CATSGAFHTDTQYF.

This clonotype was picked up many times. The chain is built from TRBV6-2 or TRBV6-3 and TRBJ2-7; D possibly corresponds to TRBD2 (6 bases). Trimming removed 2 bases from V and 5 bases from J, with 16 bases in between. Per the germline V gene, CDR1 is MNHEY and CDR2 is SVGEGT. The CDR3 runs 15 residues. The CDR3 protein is CASSYGREEVHEQYF. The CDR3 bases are TGTGCCAGCAGTTACGGGCGGGAAGAAGTTCACGAGCAGTACTTC.